A single sample is the source of the 3 T cell receptor beta chains below, sequenced in a study of blood T cell repertoires in COVID-19. The assay was immunoSEQ multiplex PCR, and TCRdb's table has in-frame clones only and misses some. The data contain some 180,000 clones, approximately 80% of them seen just once; the ten biggest clones take up 4% to 6.5%. Sequences were obtained from PBMCs or T cells enriched from blood (not recorded which). The receptors here all came from a woman aged 60 to 75 with acute COVID-19.

The CDR3 region has the DNA TGTGCCAGCGGAGGCGCCACTGAAGCTTTCTTT. Its translation: CASGGATEAFF. V is TRBV19 and J is TRBJ1-1; D ambiguous. V dropped 9 bases and J dropped 4 bases, with 9 bases sitting between them. The CDR3 is 11 residues long. Germline-derived CDR1 and CDR2 are LNHDA and SQIVND (reference sequence).

The rearrangement uses TRBV19 and TRBJ1-3, with TRBD1 as a possible D gene (6 bases). V shed 5 bases and J shed 0 bases, with 11 bases lying between them. The CDR3 consists of 15 residues. Germline V gives CDR1 LNHDA, CDR2 SQIVND (reference sequence). DNA of the CDR3: TGTGCCAGTAGTGTCGGACAGTCCTCTGGAAACACCATATATTTT. Translated: CASSVGQSSGNTIYF. Full variable domain (rest looked up from reference TRBV19 and TRBJ1-3): DGGITQSPKYLFRKEGQNVTLSCEQNLNHDAMYWYRQDPGQGLRLIYYSQIVNDFQKGDIAEGYSVSREKKESFPLTVTSAQKNPTAFYLCASSVGQSSGNTIYFGEGSWLTVV.

This clone has a single count. J is TRBJ1-2 and V is TRBV5-4; 10 positions agree with TRBD1. V dropped 4 bases and J dropped 4; count of bases not matched to a gene: 4. This CDR3 comprises 14 residues. Per germline, CDR1 SGHNT and CDR2 YYREEE (reference sequence). CDR3 loop: CASSKGTGAYGYTF. CDR3 coding DNA: TGTGCCAGCAGCAAAGGGACAGGGGCCTATGGCTACACCTTC.